The text below deals with one TCR beta chain. As yet, its antigen is unknown. This record comes from a study of T cells in tuberculosis. Study summary: IGRA-negative adolescents, IGRA-positive adolescents with latent tuberculosis and adults with active tuberculosis formed this South African cohort.

Germline CDR1 reads LNHDA; CDR2 reads SQIVND (reference sequence). The CDR3 extends over 15 amino acids. V was clipped by 4 bases and J by 1 base; unmatched bases: 6. Adolescents were screened for latent TB by skin test and IGRA. Only in-frame clones appear in the TCRdb table, and some are missing; sequencing was by immunoSEQ multiplex PCR. The sample consists of 35,000 to 45,000 clones, around 94% of them appearing once. Study-level points and caveats: Smaller distances to GMM-specific TCRs suggested their expansion in active tuberculosis.

The chain has TRBV19 and TRBJ1-1; 7 nucleotides align to TRBD1. The sequenced material came from PBMCs. The source of this sequence is a donor aged 10-30 years with latent tuberculosis or without tuberculosis infection. Some clones in this sample may be carry-over from other donors' samples. The CDR3 spells CASSSTGVANTEAFF. CDR3 DNA sequence: TGTGCCAGTAGTAGTACAGGGGTGGCGAACACTGAAGCTTTCTTT.